This T cell receptor (beta chain) was profiled in a study of blood T cell repertoires in COVID-19. Assay used: immunoSEQ multiplex PCR; TCRdb lists only in-frame clones, some missing. This sample has fewer than 250,000 clones, with 65% to 90% found just once. CDR1 is SNHLY, CDR2 FYNNEI, per germline. The CDR3 length is 15 residues. V dropped 2 bases and J dropped 6; count of bases not matched to a gene: 3. V gene TRBV2 combines with J gene TRBJ2-7; TRBD2 matches 14 bases. This TCR derives from a woman in her 40s with acute COVID-19. What was sequenced was PBMCs or T cells enriched from blood (not recorded which). The CDR3 DNA reads TGTGCCAGCAGTGAAATGACTAGCGGGAGGGGCGAGCAGTACTTC. It encodes CASSEMTSGRGEQYF. Full variable domain (remainder filled in from reference TRBV2 and TRBJ2-7): EPEVTQTPSHQVTQMGQEVILRCVPISNHLYFYWYRQILGQKVEFLVSFYNNEISEKSEIFDDQFSVERPDGSNFTLKIRSTKLEDSAMYFCASSEMTSGRGEQYFGPGTRLTVT.